The rows below give T cell receptor beta chains drawn from one sample of a study of blood T cell repertoires in COVID-19. Produced via immunoSEQ multiplex PCR; TCRdb's table is partial and in-frame only. There are approximately 220,000 clones in the sample; roughly four fifths occur only once, and about 1.3% lies in the top ten. Sequencing input: PBMCs or T cells enriched from blood (not recorded which). The receptors were sampled from a woman in her thirties or forties with acute COVID-19. The CDR3 runs from the conserved cysteine through the conserved F or W. The D gene is left open where the match is weak. Some rows have no size entry. The others give once, few or many, or a class for an expanded clone.

abundance: .
v_gene: TRBV28
j_gene: TRBJ2-4
d_gene: TRBD1
CDR3nt: TGTGCCATCAAGACAGGGTTCAAAAACATTCAGTACTTC
CDR3aa: CAIKTGFKNIQYF

abundance: .
v_gene: TRBV2
j_gene: TRBJ2-2
d_gene: TRBD1
CDR3nt: TGTGCCAGCAGTGAACTCGCGGACAGGCCGAACACCGGGGAGCTGTTTTTT
CDR3aa: CASSELADRPNTGELFF

abundance: few
v_gene: TRBV19
j_gene: TRBJ2-7
d_gene: .
CDR3nt: TGTGCCAGTACCCCCAGGGGGGACGGGGGAGAAAGGTACTTC
CDR3aa: CASTPRGDGGERYF

abundance: .
v_gene: TRBV6-1
j_gene: TRBJ1-4
d_gene: .
CDR3nt: TGTGCCAGCAGTGAAGAGTTGGGGAGCTTTCCTGAAAAACTGTTTTTT
CDR3aa: CASSEELGSFPEKLFF

abundance: .
v_gene: TRBV10-3
j_gene: TRBJ1-5
d_gene: .
CDR3nt: TGTGCCATCAGTGAGGGAGCAAGAAATCAGCCCCAGCATTTT
CDR3aa: CAISEGARNQPQHF

abundance: .
v_gene: TRBV7-8
j_gene: TRBJ2-3
d_gene: TRBD2
CDR3nt: TGTGCCAGCAGTCGTGGACTAGCGGGAACTATTATTACATCTAGCACAGATACGCAGTATTTT
CDR3aa: CASSRGLAGTIITSSTDTQYF

abundance: .
v_gene: TRBV25-1
j_gene: TRBJ2-2
d_gene: TRBD1
CDR3nt: TGTGCCAGCTCCAGACAGGGGTCGACCGGGGAGCTGTTTTTT
CDR3aa: CASSRQGSTGELFF

abundance: .
v_gene: TRBV7-8
j_gene: TRBJ1-1
d_gene: TRBD1
CDR3nt: TGTGCCAGCAGCCCTCCGACAGGGGTGATCACTGAAGCTTTCTTT
CDR3aa: CASSPPTGVITEAFF

abundance: .
v_gene: TRBV6-5
j_gene: TRBJ1-1
d_gene: .
CDR3nt: TGTGCCAGCAGGAGAGACAGTCTGAACACTGAAGCTTTCTTT
CDR3aa: CASRRDSLNTEAFF

abundance: .
v_gene: TRBV7-2
j_gene: TRBJ1-2
d_gene: TRBD1
CDR3nt: TGTGCCAGCAGCTTAAGAACCCCACAGGGGCGGAATGGCTACACCTTC
CDR3aa: CASSLRTPQGRNGYTF

abundance: .
v_gene: TRBV4-1
j_gene: TRBJ2-7
d_gene: TRBD1
CDR3nt: TGCGCCAGCAGCCAAGAGGAAGTCCAGGGGGTCTGGGAGCAGTACTTC
CDR3aa: CASSQEEVQGVWEQYF

abundance: once
v_gene: TRBV7-9
j_gene: TRBJ2-3
d_gene: TRBD2
CDR3nt: TGTGCCAGCAGCGTAACTAGCGGGAGCACAGATACGCAGTATTTT
CDR3aa: CASSVTSGSTDTQYF

abundance: .
v_gene: TRBV5-5
j_gene: TRBJ1-1
d_gene: .
CDR3nt: TGTGCCAGCAGCCCAATCGGGGGGGGCGACACTGAAGCTTTCTTT
CDR3aa: CASSPIGGGDTEAFF

abundance: .
v_gene: TRBV18
j_gene: TRBJ1-2
d_gene: TRBD1
CDR3nt: TGTGCCAGCTCACCGAGGGGGCTATATGGCTACACCTTC
CDR3aa: CASSPRGLYGYTF

abundance: once
v_gene: TRBV5-1
j_gene: TRBJ2-7
d_gene: .
CDR3nt: TGCGCCAGCAGCCAGGGCCCTAACGAGCAGTACTTC
CDR3aa: CASSQGPNEQYF

abundance: .
v_gene: TRBV3-1/TRBV3-2
j_gene: TRBJ1-1
d_gene: .
CDR3nt: TGTGCCAGCAGCCAGCTCGGAGGTAGAAGTACTGAAGCTTTCTTT
CDR3aa: CASSQLGGRSTEAFF

abundance: .
v_gene: TRBV20-1
j_gene: TRBJ1-3
d_gene: .
CDR3nt: TGCAGTGCTACAGCTGGAAACACCATATATTTT
CDR3aa: CSATAGNTIYF

abundance: few
v_gene: TRBV15
j_gene: TRBJ1-6
d_gene: .
CDR3nt: TGTGCCACCAGCAGAGATAAGGGGAATAATTCACCCCTCCACTTT
CDR3aa: CATSRDKGNNSPLHF

abundance: .
v_gene: TRBV5-4
j_gene: TRBJ2-7
d_gene: TRBD1
CDR3nt: TGTGCCAGCAGCTTGGCCCAGGGGGAAAGGAGGTACGAGCAGTACTTC
CDR3aa: CASSLAQGERRYEQYF

abundance: .
v_gene: TRBV9
j_gene: TRBJ2-3
d_gene: TRBD1
CDR3nt: TGTGCCAGCAGCCCCGGGACAGGGGGCTTAGATACGCAGTATTTT
CDR3aa: CASSPGTGGLDTQYF

abundance: .
v_gene: TRBV7-9
j_gene: TRBJ2-2
d_gene: .
CDR3nt: TGTGCCAGCAGCCACAAAAAGGACTTGGGGGGCGGGGAGCTGTTTTTT
CDR3aa: CASSHKKDLGGGELFF

abundance: once
v_gene: TRBV3-1/TRBV3-2
j_gene: TRBJ2-7
d_gene: .
CDR3nt: TGTGCCAGCAGCCGATACTGGAGTCACGAGCAGTACTTC
CDR3aa: CASSRYWSHEQYF

abundance: .
v_gene: TRBV7-9
j_gene: TRBJ1-2
d_gene: .
CDR3nt: TGTGCCAGCAGCCCCGACAGTTTCTATGGCTACACCTTC
CDR3aa: CASSPDSFYGYTF

abundance: .
v_gene: TRBV27
j_gene: TRBJ2-2
d_gene: TRBD1
CDR3nt: TGTGCCAGCACCTTGACAGGGGGGACCGGGGAGCTGTTTTTT
CDR3aa: CASTLTGGTGELFF

abundance: .
v_gene: TRBV27
j_gene: TRBJ2-7
d_gene: TRBD1
CDR3nt: TGTGCCAGCACCCCGACCAGGGGGTCAAGCTACGAGCAGTACTTC
CDR3aa: CASTPTRGSSYEQYF

abundance: .
v_gene: TRBV28
j_gene: TRBJ2-7
d_gene: .
CDR3nt: TGTGCCAGCAGTTTATTGGTGGGAGGCTACGAGCAGTACTTC
CDR3aa: CASSLLVGGYEQYF

abundance: once
v_gene: TRBV7-8
j_gene: TRBJ2-1
d_gene: TRBD2
CDR3nt: TGTGCCAGCAGCTTACTAGCGGGAGGGGTTGGTGAGCAGTTCTTC
CDR3aa: CASSLLAGGVGEQFF

abundance: .
v_gene: TRBV19
j_gene: TRBJ1-6
d_gene: .
CDR3nt: TGTGCCAGTACCGACGGATATAGCAGGGATTCACCCCTCCACTTT
CDR3aa: CASTDGYSRDSPLHF

abundance: .
v_gene: TRBV6-5
j_gene: TRBJ2-1
d_gene: TRBD2
CDR3nt: TGTGCCAGCAGACCTGGACTAGCGGATGAGCAGTTCTTC
CDR3aa: CASRPGLADEQFF

abundance: .
v_gene: TRBV2
j_gene: TRBJ2-1
d_gene: .
CDR3nt: TGTGCCAGCAGTGAAGCGCGAGTAGCTAGCAGTGAGCAGTTCTTC
CDR3aa: CASSEARVASSEQFF

abundance: .
v_gene: TRBV30
j_gene: TRBJ1-2
d_gene: .
CDR3nt: TGTGCCTGGAGTGGTTGGTCAGACTATGGCTACACCTTC
CDR3aa: CAWSGWSDYGYTF

abundance: medium-sized
v_gene: TRBV19
j_gene: TRBJ1-2
d_gene: TRBD1
CDR3nt: TGTGCCAGTAAAAAGGGGACAGGGGGAATCTATGGCTACACCTTC
CDR3aa: CASKKGTGGIYGYTF

abundance: .
v_gene: TRBV7-8
j_gene: TRBJ1-1
d_gene: .
CDR3nt: TGTGCCAGCAGCTTAGTGGGGGAGGGCACTGAAGCTTTCTTT
CDR3aa: CASSLVGEGTEAFF

abundance: .
v_gene: TRBV28
j_gene: TRBJ1-6
d_gene: TRBD1
CDR3nt: TGTGCCAGCAGTCCTACGGACAGGTCCAATTCACCCCTCCACTTT
CDR3aa: CASSPTDRSNSPLHF

abundance: .
v_gene: TRBV4-3
j_gene: TRBJ2-5
d_gene: .
CDR3nt: TGCGCCAGCAGCCAAGATGCCGGAGAGACCCAGTACTTC
CDR3aa: CASSQDAGETQYF

abundance: .
v_gene: TRBV30
j_gene: TRBJ1-1
d_gene: .
CDR3nt: TGTGCCTGGGGCGCGGGTTCGGGCACTGAAGCTTTCTTT
CDR3aa: CAWGAGSGTEAFF

abundance: once
v_gene: TRBV21-1
j_gene: TRBJ2-1
d_gene: .
CDR3nt: TGTGCCAGCAGCAAAGTAGAATTACTAGCGGTTTACAATGAGCAGTTCTTC
CDR3aa: CASSKVELLAVYNEQFF

abundance: .
v_gene: TRBV4-2
j_gene: TRBJ2-3
d_gene: TRBD2
CDR3nt: TGTGCCAGCAGCCAAGGGACTAGCGGACCCACAGATACGCAGTATTTT
CDR3aa: CASSQGTSGPTDTQYF

abundance: few
v_gene: TRBV4-1
j_gene: TRBJ1-5
d_gene: .
CDR3nt: TGCGCCAGCAGCCAAGATGGGGGGATCGGCAATCAGCCCCAGCATTTT
CDR3aa: CASSQDGGIGNQPQHF